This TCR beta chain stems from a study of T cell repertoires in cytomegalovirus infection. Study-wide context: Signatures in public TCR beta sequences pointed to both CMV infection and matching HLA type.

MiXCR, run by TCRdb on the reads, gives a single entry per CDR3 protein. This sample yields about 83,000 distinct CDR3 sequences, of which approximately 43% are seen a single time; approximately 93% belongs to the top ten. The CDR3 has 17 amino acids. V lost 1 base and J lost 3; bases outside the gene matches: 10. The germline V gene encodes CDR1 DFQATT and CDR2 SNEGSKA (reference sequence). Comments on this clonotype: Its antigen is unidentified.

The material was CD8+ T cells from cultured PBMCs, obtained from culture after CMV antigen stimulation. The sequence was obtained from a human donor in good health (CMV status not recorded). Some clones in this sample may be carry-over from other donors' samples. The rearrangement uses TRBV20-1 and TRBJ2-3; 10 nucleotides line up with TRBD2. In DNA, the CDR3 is TGCAGTGCTAGAGTAAGGAGCGGGAGGGCCAGGACAGATACGCAGTATTTT. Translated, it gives CSARVRSGRARTDTQYF.